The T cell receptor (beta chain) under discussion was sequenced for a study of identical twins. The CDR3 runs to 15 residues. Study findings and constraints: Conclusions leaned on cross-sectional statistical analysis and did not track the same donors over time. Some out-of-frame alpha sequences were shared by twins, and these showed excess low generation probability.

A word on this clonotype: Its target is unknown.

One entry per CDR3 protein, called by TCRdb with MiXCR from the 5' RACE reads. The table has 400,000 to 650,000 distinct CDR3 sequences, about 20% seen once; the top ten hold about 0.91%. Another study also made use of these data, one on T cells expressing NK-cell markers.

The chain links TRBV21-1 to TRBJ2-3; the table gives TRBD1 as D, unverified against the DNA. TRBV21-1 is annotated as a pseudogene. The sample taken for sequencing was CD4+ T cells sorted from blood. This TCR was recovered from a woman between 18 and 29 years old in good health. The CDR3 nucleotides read TGTGCCAGCAGCAACGGAGGGGGCCGCACAGATACGCAGTATTTT. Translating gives CASSNGGGRTDTQYF.